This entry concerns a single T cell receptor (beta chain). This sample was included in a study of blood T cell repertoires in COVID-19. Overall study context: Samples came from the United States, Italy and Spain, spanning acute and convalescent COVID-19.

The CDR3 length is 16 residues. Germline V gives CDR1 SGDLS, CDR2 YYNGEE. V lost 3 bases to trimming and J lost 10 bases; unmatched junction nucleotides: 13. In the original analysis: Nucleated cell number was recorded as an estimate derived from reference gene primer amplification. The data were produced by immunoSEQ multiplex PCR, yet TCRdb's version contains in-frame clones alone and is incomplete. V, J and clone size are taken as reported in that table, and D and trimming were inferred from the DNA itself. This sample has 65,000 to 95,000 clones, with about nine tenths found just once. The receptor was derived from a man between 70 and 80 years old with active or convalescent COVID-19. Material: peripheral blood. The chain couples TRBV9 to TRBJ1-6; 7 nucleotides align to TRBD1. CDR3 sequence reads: CASSASGGSLGSPLHF. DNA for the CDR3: TGTGCCAGCAGCGCCTCAGGGGGAAGTCTTGGGTCACCCCTCCACTTT. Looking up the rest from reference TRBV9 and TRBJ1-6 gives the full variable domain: DSGVTQTPKHLITATGQRVTLRCSPRSGDLSVYWYQQSLDQGLQFLIQYYNGEERAKGNILERFSAQQFPDLHSELNLSSLELGDSALYFCASSASGGSLGSPLHFGNGTRLTVT.